These T cell receptor beta chains were read from a single sample in a study of PD-L1 blockade in urothelial cancer. The protocol was immunoSEQ multiplex PCR, while the TCRdb copy is restricted to in-frame clones and leaves out a portion. The table includes tens of thousands of clones, approximately 91% detected once. The sample here was PBMCs, taken around atezolizumab (anti-PD-L1) treatment. The origin of the receptors is a man in his fifties or sixties with urothelial cancer. CDR3s include the opening cysteine and the closing phenylalanine or tryptophan. Fields, in order: V gene, D gene, clone size, J gene, CDR3 DNA, CDR3 protein. D genes are given only for firm matches. Size is stated for part of the rows, as once, few or many counts, or as a class when the clone is expanded.

v_call: TRBV7-3; d_call: -; clone_size: few; j_call: TRBJ1-2; cdr3_nt: TGTGCCAGCAGCCCACGACAGGCAGATGGCTACACCTTC; cdr3_aa: CASSPRQADGYTF
v_call: TRBV30; d_call: TRBD1; clone_size: -; j_call: TRBJ1-3; cdr3_nt: TGTGCCTGGGAATGGGGACAGGGAAACACCATATATTTT; cdr3_aa: CAWEWGQGNTIYF
v_call: TRBV6-5; d_call: -; clone_size: -; j_call: TRBJ2-3; cdr3_nt: TGTGCCAGCAGTTACGGTCCTCCCGGTACGCAGTATTTT; cdr3_aa: CASSYGPPGTQYF
v_call: TRBV30; d_call: TRBD2; clone_size: -; j_call: TRBJ2-3; cdr3_nt: TGTGCCTGGAGTTCTCTCCGATTTGCCGGGGGGATCACAGATACGCAGTATTTT; cdr3_aa: CAWSSLRFAGGITDTQYF
v_call: TRBV28; d_call: -; clone_size: -; j_call: TRBJ2-7; cdr3_nt: TGTGCCAGCGCGAAGACTAGGGGAACCTACGAGCAGTACTTC; cdr3_aa: CASAKTRGTYEQYF
v_call: TRBV14; d_call: TRBD1; clone_size: -; j_call: TRBJ2-1; cdr3_nt: TGTGCCAGCAGCCAACTACAGGGGTCCTACAATGAGCAGTTCTTC; cdr3_aa: CASSQLQGSYNEQFF
v_call: TRBV7-6; d_call: TRBD2; clone_size: -; j_call: TRBJ2-1; cdr3_nt: TGTGCCAGCAGCCCTCAGTTCATAGCGGGGGCCTACAATGAGCAGTTCTTC; cdr3_aa: CASSPQFIAGAYNEQFF
v_call: TRBV5-1; d_call: -; clone_size: -; j_call: TRBJ2-3; cdr3_nt: TGCGCCAGCAGCTTGGCGGGTGTTGGCACAGATACGCAGTATTTT; cdr3_aa: CASSLAGVGTDTQYF
v_call: TRBV5-5; d_call: TRBD1; clone_size: -; j_call: TRBJ1-5; cdr3_nt: TGTGCCAGCAGCCGGGACAGGGGGGGGGTAAATCAGCCCCAGCATTTT; cdr3_aa: CASSRDRGGVNQPQHF
v_call: TRBV7-2; d_call: -; clone_size: -; j_call: TRBJ2-2; cdr3_nt: TGTGCCAGCAGCTTGTTTAAAGGGGAGCTGTTTTTT; cdr3_aa: CASSLFKGELFF
v_call: TRBV18; d_call: -; clone_size: -; j_call: TRBJ2-3; cdr3_nt: TGTGCCAGCTCACCATCAGGGCGGCGTCAGGGCGATACGCAGTATTTT; cdr3_aa: CASSPSGRRQGDTQYF
v_call: TRBV30; d_call: -; clone_size: -; j_call: TRBJ1-4; cdr3_nt: TGTGCCTGGAATAGGCCGGGGATGAATGAAAAACTGTTTTTT; cdr3_aa: CAWNRPGMNEKLFF
v_call: TRBV7-9; d_call: TRBD1; clone_size: -; j_call: TRBJ2-3; cdr3_nt: TGTGCCAGCAGCCAACAGGGGGCTTACACAGATACGCAGTATTTT; cdr3_aa: CASSQQGAYTDTQYF
v_call: TRBV7-9; d_call: -; clone_size: -; j_call: TRBJ1-2; cdr3_nt: TGTGCCAGCAGCTCTAGCCCCAACCGTAACTATGGCTACACCTTC; cdr3_aa: CASSSSPNRNYGYTF
v_call: TRBV6-5; d_call: -; clone_size: -; j_call: TRBJ2-5; cdr3_nt: TGTGCCAGCAGTTCATCCGGGAATAGGGCCCAAGAGACCCAGTACTTC; cdr3_aa: CASSSSGNRAQETQYF
v_call: TRBV7-8; d_call: -; clone_size: -; j_call: TRBJ1-1; cdr3_nt: TGTGCCAGCGGGGAGGGCGGGGTTTCGAACACTGAAGCTTTCTTT; cdr3_aa: CASGEGGVSNTEAFF
v_call: TRBV15; d_call: -; clone_size: -; j_call: TRBJ2-3; cdr3_nt: TGTGCCACCAGCAGTCTCCCGGGGGGCACAGATACGCAGTATTTT; cdr3_aa: CATSSLPGGTDTQYF
v_call: TRBV25-1; d_call: -; clone_size: -; j_call: TRBJ1-3; cdr3_nt: TGTGCCAGCACTTTCTCTGGAAACACCATATATTTT; cdr3_aa: CASTFSGNTIYF